One sample yielded the 26 T cell receptor beta chains listed below, sequenced in a study of blood T cells in healthy people across ages. A second 7 to 11 cycle PCR used barcoded and J-beta primers. Via MiXCR, TCRdb re-called the 5' RACE reads, giving one row per CDR3 protein. The sample lists about 580,000 distinct CDR3 sequences, around 48% occurring once. The material sequenced was blood. The receptors here all came from an elderly man in good health.

The chain carries TRBV13 and TRBJ1-5; 9 positions match TRBD1. The CDR3 covers 19 residues. Germline trimming cut 4 bases from V and 1 base from J; bases unmatched to any gene: 14. CDR1 is PRHDT, CDR2 FYEKMQ, per germline (reference sequence). CDR3 amino acids: CASSSRQGGGLRSNQPQHF. For the CDR3, the DNA is TGTGCCAGCAGCTCTCGACAGGGGGGAGGCCTTAGGAGCAATCAGCCCCAGCATTTT.

This clonotype was observed a handful of times. This chain uses TRBV12-3 or TRBV12-4 with TRBJ2-1; TRBD1 matches at 9 bases. V was clipped by 6 bases and J by 3 bases; unmatched bases: 3. This CDR3 has 14 residues. CDR3 residues: CASRMGQGYNEQFF. DNA of the CDR3: TGTGCCAGCAGAATGGGACAGGGCTACAATGAGCAGTTCTTC.

The chain couples TRBV12-3 or TRBV12-4 to TRBJ2-5; D may be TRBD1 (5 bases). The DNA end is a closer match to TRBJ2-7, so the J assignment may be wrong. There are 17 residues in the CDR3. This CDR3 is CASSFVARQLETYEQYF. DNA for the CDR3: TGTGCCAGCAGTTTCGTTGCTCGACAGCTAGAAACCTACGAGCAGTACTTC.

This chain joins TRBV7-2 and TRBJ1-2; D not resolved. CDR1 and CDR2 (germline): SGHTA, FQGNSA. Trimming took off 2 bases at V and 8 bases at J, with 12 bases between the two ends. The CDR3 runs 13 residues. The CDR3 DNA sequence: TGTGCCAGCAGCTTAAACGGGCCACGAGGCTACACCTTC. It specifies CASSLNGPRGYTF. The complete variable domain, with remaining parts taken from reference TRBV7-2 and TRBJ1-2, reads GAGVSQSPSNKVTEKGKDVELRCDPISGHTALYWYRQSLGQGLEFLIYFQGNSAPDKSGLPSDRFSAERTGGSVSTLTIQRTQQEDSAVYLCASSLNGPRGYTFGSGTRLTVV.

This clonotype occurred a few times. CDR3 nucleotides: TGCAGTACAGGGACTAGCGGCCCAGATACGCAGTATTTT. Translating gives CSTGTSGPDTQYF. The chain uses TRBV20-1 and TRBJ2-3; 11 bases are a match to TRBD2. V was clipped by 8 bases and J by 4 bases; unmatched bases: 5. Germline V CDR1 and CDR2: DFQATT, SNEGSKA (reference sequence). CDR3 length equals 13 residues.

The gene calls are TRBV4-1 and TRBJ1-5; unclear D gene. From germline, CDR1 is MGHRA and CDR2 YSYEKL. CDR3 size: 17 residues. The V end lost 0 bases, the J end lost 4 bases, and 16 bases lay between the germline ends. The CDR3 DNA reads as TGCGCCAGCAGCCAAGATCCGGGCTGGTTGGGAAATCAGCCCCAGCATTTT. It translates to CASSQDPGWLGNQPQHF.

A single count supports this clonotype. The chain employs TRBV7-2 and TRBJ2-1, with 7 bases fitting TRBD1. V was clipped by 0 bases and J by 4 bases; unmatched bases: 3. From germline, CDR1 is SGHTA and CDR2 FQGNSA. The CDR3 sequence is 15 residues long. The CDR3: CASSLAQGFYNEQFF. The DNA for the CDR3 is TGTGCCAGCAGCTTAGCACAGGGGTTTTACAATGAGCAGTTCTTC.

This clonotype was detected a few times. V is TRBV6-2 or TRBV6-3 and J is TRBJ2-7, with a possible D match to TRBD2 (6 bases). Trimming shortened V by 6 bases and J by 2 bases, and 20 bases separated the two germline ends. CDR1 is MNHEY, CDR2 SVGEGT, per germline. CDR3 length: 16 amino acids. CDR3 protein: CASSGGELIRTYEQYF. The DNA of the CDR3 is TGTGCCAGCAGCGGCGGGGAACTAATTCGGACCTACGAGCAGTACTTC.

In this sample, this clonotype turned up a few times. V and J are TRBV4-3 and TRBJ2-3, with 7 bases fitting TRBD1. This CDR3 spans 16 amino acids. Germline loops: CDR1 LGHNA, CDR2 YSLEER. J gave up 0 bases and V 0 bases, and 3 bases lay outside the gene matches. The CDR3 nucleotides are TGCGCCAGCAGCCAAGACCGGGACAGAAGCACAGATACGCAGTATTTT. Its protein is CASSQDRDRSTDTQYF.

This clonotype was counted at least ten times. V gene TRBV20-1 combines with J gene TRBJ2-1; D is ambiguous. Germline V gives CDR1 DFQATT, CDR2 SNEGSKA (reference sequence). V was cut by 1 base and J by 10 bases, with 8 bases left in between. This CDR3 spans 11 amino acids. CDR3 sequence: CSARVTPEQFF. The CDR3 region has the DNA TGCAGTGCTAGAGTGACTCCGGAGCAGTTCTTC.

The V call is TRBV4-3, the J call TRBJ2-7; D gene uncertain. Germline CDR1 reads LGHNA; CDR2 reads YSLEER. V gave up 3 bases and J gave up 1 base, with 13 bases separating them. The CDR3 loop spans 15 amino acids. Written as DNA, the CDR3 is TGCGCCAGCAGCCAGGATCCCGACCCTTCCTACGAGCAGTACTTC. Protein product: CASSQDPDPSYEQYF.

This clonotype was observed at least ten times. The chain combines TRBV6-5 with TRBJ2-6; D unclear. Germline loops: CDR1 MNHEY, CDR2 SVGAGI. V was cut by 0 bases and J by 2 bases, with 8 bases left in between. CDR3 length: 16 amino acids. CDR3 bases: TGTGCCAGCAGTTACTCAGGAGACCCTGGGGCCAACGTCCTGACTTTC. Translation: CASSYSGDPGANVLTF.

The rearrangement uses TRBV7-2 and TRBJ2-3; a weak D match, TRBD2 (5 bases). The V end lost 1 base, the J end lost 5 bases, and 19 bases lay between the germline ends. The CDR3 totals 17 residues. Germline-derived CDR1 and CDR2 are SGHTA and FQGNSA. CDR3 bases: TGTGCCAGCAGCTTAGTCAATGGAGCCCGGGGTCAAGATACGCAGTATTTT. It specifies CASSLVNGARGQDTQYF.

This clonotype was counted a few times. This chain links TRBV6-6 with TRBJ2-7; TRBD1 aligns across 9 bases. Germline V gene data show CDR1 as MNHNY and CDR2 as SVGAGI (reference sequence). V was clipped by 10 bases and J by 4 bases; unmatched bases: 11. The CDR3 is 14 residues long. The CDR3 bases are TGTGCCACCGAAAGACAGGGGGACGCGTACGAGCAGTACTTC. Encoded protein: CATERQGDAYEQYF.

V gene TRBV20-1 combines with J gene TRBJ2-3; no definite D call. Trimming cost V 4 bases and J 0 bases, with 2 bases left between them. The germline CDR1 and CDR2 sequences are DFQATT and SNEGSKA (reference sequence). The CDR3 totals 11 residues. The CDR3 nucleotides are TGCAGTGCTACTAGCACAGATACGCAGTATTTT. Amino acids: CSATSTDTQYF.

This clonotype has a handful of counts. The chain is built from TRBV28 and TRBJ2-1; maybe TRBD1 (6 bases). This CDR3 comprises 12 residues. Germline V gene sequence: CDR1 MDHEN, CDR2 SYDVKM. The CDR3 DNA is TGTGCGGGGGCGAGCTCCTACAATGAGCAGTTCTTC. It specifies CAGASSYNEQFF.

In its sample, this clonotype was seen a few times. Possible read error: a much larger clone is one base away. The V gene is TRBV6-5, the J gene TRBJ2-5; TRBD1 is a possible D gene (6 bases). Germline CDR1 is MNHEY and CDR2 is SVGAGI. Trimming stripped 4 bases from V and 11 bases from J, with 20 bases between. This CDR3 contains 14 residues. The CDR3 DNA reads as TGTGCCAGCAGTTTCACAGGGAACCTCAATGAGCAGTACTTC. Its translation: CASSFTGNLNEQYF.

Worth noting for this clonotype: A much larger clone lies one base from this, so it may be a read error. V and J are TRBV28 and TRBJ2-1, with 7 bases matching TRBD2. The DNA end is a closer match to TRBJ2-7, so the J assignment may be wrong. Germline lookup yields CDR1 MDHEN and CDR2 SYDVKM. This CDR3 comprises 15 residues. The CDR3 DNA follows: TGTGCCAGCAGTTTCTCTAGCGGATACTACAATGAGCAGTACTTC. It yields the protein CASSFSSGYYNEQYF.

The rearrangement uses TRBV20-1 and TRBJ2-1, with D possibly matching TRBD2 (6 bases). The CDR3 sequence is 15 residues long. V was trimmed by 6 bases and J by 1 base, leaving 16 bases between them. Germline V gives CDR1 DFQATT, CDR2 SNEGSKA (reference sequence). The CDR3 region is CSALLAAGSYNEQFF. CDR3 DNA sequence: TGCAGTGCCCTACTAGCCGCGGGGTCCTACAATGAGCAGTTCTTC.

V usage is TRBV4-3 and J usage is TRBJ2-7; no definite D call. The CDR3 loop spans 13 amino acids. Germline V gene data show CDR1 as LGHNA and CDR2 as YSLEER. The V end lost 1 base, the J end lost 2 bases, and 6 bases lay between the germline ends. CDR3 sequence: CASSQATTYEQYF. The CDR3 coding sequence is TGCGCCAGCAGCCAAGCCACGACCTACGAGCAGTACTTC.

This clonotype was observed at least ten times. The V gene is TRBV6-6, the J gene TRBJ1-5, with D possibly TRBD1 on 5 matching bases. Germline V lookup: CDR1 MNHNY, CDR2 SVGAGI (reference sequence). The CDR3 is made up of 17 amino acids. Trimming took off 6 bases at V and 1 base at J, with 19 bases between the two ends. CDR3 DNA: TGTGCCAGCAGCCACGGGCTACGGGGCCGAAGCAATCAGCCCCAGCATTTT. As protein: CASSHGLRGRSNQPQHF.

This clonotype was seen a handful of times. The J gene is TRBJ1-1, the V gene TRBV6-5; tentatively, D is TRBD1 (6 bases). The CDR3 totals 15 residues. Between the trimmed V and J ends, which lost 0 bases and 4 bases, there was a span of 12 bases. Germline V lookup: CDR1 MNHEY, CDR2 SVGAGI. For the CDR3, the DNA is TGTGCCAGCAGTTACTCTCCAGGGGCGGGCACTGAAGCTTTCTTT. This translates into CASSYSPGAGTEAFF.

The V and J genes are TRBV14 and TRBJ1-2; D gene uncertain. Per germline, CDR1 SGHDN and CDR2 FVKESK. Trimming took off 0 bases at V and 6 bases at J, with 8 bases between the two ends. The CDR3 is made up of 13 amino acids. The CDR3 here is CASSQDPGDGYTF. CDR3 bases: TGTGCCAGCAGCCAAGATCCGGGAGATGGCTACACCTTC.

This clonotype was observed once. CDR3: CAISESLKDTQYF. In DNA, the CDR3 is TGTGCCATCAGTGAGTCCCTCAAAGATACGCAGTATTTT. The rearrangement joins TRBV10-3 to TRBJ2-3, with unresolved D. The germline gives CDR1 ENHRY, CDR2 SYGVKD. Trimming pared 0 bases from V and 5 bases from J, leaving 6 bases between. This CDR3 is 13 amino acids long.

This clonotype was counted only a few times. The chain employs TRBV10-2 and TRBJ2-7; no clear D. This CDR3 contains 10 residues. Germline CDR1 reads WSHSY; CDR2 reads SAAADI. Deletions cut 9 bases from V and 6 bases from J, with 9 bases between. The CDR3 DNA follows: TGCGCCAGTTTCTTGGGCGAGCAGTACTTC. Amino acid sequence: CASFLGEQYF.

This clonotype was recorded at least ten times. This chain connects TRBV4-3 to TRBJ1-2; 8 bases align to TRBD1. With 3 bases clipped from V and 7 bases from J, the junction kept 7 bases outside the gene matches. CDR3 length: 14 residues. CDR1 is LGHNA and CDR2 is YSLEER in the germline V gene. For the CDR3, the DNA is TGCGCCAGCAGCCATATAGGACAGGGCTCTGGCTACACCTTC. As protein: CASSHIGQGSGYTF.